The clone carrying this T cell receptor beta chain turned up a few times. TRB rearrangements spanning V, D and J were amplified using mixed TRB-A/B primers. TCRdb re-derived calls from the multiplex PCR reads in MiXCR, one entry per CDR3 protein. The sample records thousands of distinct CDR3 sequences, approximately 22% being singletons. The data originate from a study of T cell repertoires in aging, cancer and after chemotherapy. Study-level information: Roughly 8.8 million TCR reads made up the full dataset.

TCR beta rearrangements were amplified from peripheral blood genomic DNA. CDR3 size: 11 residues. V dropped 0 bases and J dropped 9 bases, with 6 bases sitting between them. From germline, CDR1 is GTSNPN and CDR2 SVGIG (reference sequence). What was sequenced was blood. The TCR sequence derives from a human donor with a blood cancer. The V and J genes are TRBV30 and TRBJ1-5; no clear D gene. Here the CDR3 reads CAWSVEGPQHF. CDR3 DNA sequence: TGTGCCTGGAGTGTGGAGGGGCCCCAGCATTTT. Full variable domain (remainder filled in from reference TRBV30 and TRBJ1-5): SQTIHQWPATLVQPVGSPLSLECTVEGTSNPNLYWYRQAAGRGLQLLFYSVGIGQISSEVPQNLSASRPQDRQFILSSKKLLLSDSGFYLCAWSVEGPQHFGDGTRLSIL.